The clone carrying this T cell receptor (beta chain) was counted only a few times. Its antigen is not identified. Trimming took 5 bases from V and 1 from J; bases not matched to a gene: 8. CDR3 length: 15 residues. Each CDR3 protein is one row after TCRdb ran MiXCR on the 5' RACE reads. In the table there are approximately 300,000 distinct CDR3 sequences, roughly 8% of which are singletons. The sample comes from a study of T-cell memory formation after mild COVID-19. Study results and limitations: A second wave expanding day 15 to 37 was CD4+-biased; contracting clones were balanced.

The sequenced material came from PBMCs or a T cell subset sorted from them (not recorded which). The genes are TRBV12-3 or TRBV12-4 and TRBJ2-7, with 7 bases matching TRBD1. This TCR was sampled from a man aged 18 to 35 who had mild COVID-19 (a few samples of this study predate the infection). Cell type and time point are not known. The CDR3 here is CASSDPGTVSYEQYF. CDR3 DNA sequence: TGTGCCAGCAGTGATCCCGGGACAGTTTCCTACGAGCAGTACTTC.